This TCR beta chain originates from a study of CD8 T cells in Susac syndrome. J lost 11 bases, V lost 6 bases, and 16 bases had no gene match. This CDR3 is built from 15 residues. The germline CDR1 and CDR2 sequences are LNHNV and YYDKDF (reference sequence). Random hexamers were used to reverse transcribe the RNA input (about 0.45 to 1 ug). Amplification of TCR beta CDR3 spanned 54 Vbeta and 13 Jbeta via immunoSEQ multiplex PCR. TCRdb called the immunoSEQ multiplex PCR reads again in MiXCR, with one record for every CDR3 protein. The sample holds 120,000 or so distinct CDR3 sequences, roughly 96% seen once. Healthy donors formed controls matched for age and sex. TEMRA cells were FACS-enriched and CD8+ and CD4+ T cells negatively isolated.

This sequence originates from a human donor in good health. V usage is TRBV15 and J usage is TRBJ2-5, with 9 bases fitting TRBD2. Material: CD4+ T cells from PBMCs. CDR3 bases: TGTGCCACCAGTAGCATGCTAGCGGGATCGGGGGAGCAGTACTTC. It is translated as CATSSMLAGSGEQYF.